This section outlines one T cell receptor beta chain sequence together with its context. The CDR3 sequence is 14 residues long. V dropped 5 bases and J dropped 0 bases, with 10 bases sitting between them. In germline, CDR1 is KGHSH, CDR2 LQKENI. The sample comes from a study of blood T cell repertoires in COVID-19. Study summary: The United States, Italy and Spain provided the acute and convalescent COVID-19 samples. The cDNA or gDNA used as material had been derived from T cells, B-cell-depleted T cells, or PBMCs.

Sequenced by immunoSEQ multiplex PCR; TCRdb stores in-frame clones only, minus some. The sample consists of roughly 410,000 clones, more than 70% of them appearing once. This chain uses TRBV18 with TRBJ1-1; perhaps TRBD1 as D (5 bases). Sequenced: peripheral blood. This clonotype was obtained from a woman aged 55-70 years with COVID-19, enrolled during active disease. DNA for the CDR3: TGTGCCAGCTCAGCGGCGGGGGTGAACACTGAAGCTTTCTTT. Its translation: CASSAAGVNTEAFF. The full variable domain, rest sourced from reference TRBV18 and TRBJ1-1, is NAGVMQNPRHLVRRRGQEARLRCSPMKGHSHVYWYRQLPEEGLKFMVYLQKENIIDESGMPKERFSAEFPKEGPSILRIQQVVRGDSAAYFCASSAAGVNTEAFFGQGTRLTVV.